This record concerns one T cell receptor beta chain sequence. Its antigen is currently unknown. The data derive from a study of siplizumab effects on memory and regulatory T cells. Study observations and caveats: Most proliferating CD4+ or CD8+ clones, roughly 80-95%, had no naive or memory assignment. Naive T cells apparently outstripped memory cells in diversity and seemed major alloresponse contributors. Alloreactive clones mapping to unstimulated subsets formed only a minor fraction. Mappable alloreactive CD4+ clones averaged approximately 62% Treg-derived with siplizumab versus under 30% in controls.

With 4 bases removed from V and 2 bases from J, the gap between germline ends came to 14 bases. Germline assignment: CDR1 SSHAT and CDR2 FNYEAQ (reference sequence). The CDR3 is 16 amino acids. The table came from immunoSEQ multiplex PCR; TCRdb's copy has only in-frame clones and leaves some out. The sample holds 100,000 or so clones; 85% to 95% are singletons and the top ten take roughly 1.3%. The J gene is TRBJ2-2, the V gene TRBV7-7, with D perhaps matching TRBD1 or TRBD2 (5 bases each). The receptor comes from a human donor in good health. Input material: non-Treg CD4+ T cells sorted from blood. The chain's CDR3 is CASSYSGTANTGELFF. In DNA form, the CDR3 reads TGTGCCAGCAGCTACTCTGGGACGGCCAACACCGGGGAGCTGTTTTTT.